The clone carrying this TCR beta chain has just one count. In the original workflow: How many nucleated cells were present was estimated from reference gene primer amplification. Sequencing was performed with immunoSEQ multiplex PCR; in TCRdb, only in-frame clones are kept and a portion is missing. D and trimming come from the DNA, and the V and J calls and clone size come from that table. The repertoire consists of under 200,000 clones, with around 87% occurring once and the leading ten covering around 0.6%. It was during active infection that Seattle patients were enrolled and then longitudinally followed. The data derive from a study of blood T cell repertoires in COVID-19. As for the study in general: There were acute and convalescent COVID-19 samples, and they came from the United States, Italy and Spain. Sample material is recorded as cDNA or gDNA derived from T cells, B-cell-depleted T cells, or PBMCs.

Germline trimming cut 0 bases from V and 3 bases from J; bases unmatched to any gene: 13. Germline loops: CDR1 SGHDN, CDR2 FVKESK. This CDR3 region has 19 residues. The rearrangement uses TRBV14 and TRBJ2-3; 9 nucleotides match TRBD1. The receptor was isolated from a man aged 55-75 years with COVID-19, enrolled during active disease. Sequenced sample: peripheral blood. Here the CDR3 DNA reads TGTGCCAGCAGCCAAGAATGGGGACAGGGTAGTCTTCGGACAGATACGCAGTATTTT. Its protein product is CASSQEWGQGSLRTDTQYF.